This TCR beta chain is drawn from a study of shared clonotypes between healthy human individuals. Concerning this clone itself: Other DNA sequences of this sample code for an identical CDR3.

TCRdb's copy holds only in-frame clones and misses some; the assay was immunoSEQ multiplex PCR. The profile shows some 2.1 million clones, approximately 95% of them singletons. This CDR3 comprises 11 residues. V was cut by 5 bases and J by 5 bases, with 3 bases left in between. Germline CDR1 MGHRA, CDR2 YSYEKL. The gene calls are TRBV4-1 and TRBJ2-2, with D unresolved. This clonotype was obtained from a young man in good health. The sample was naive CD4+ T cells sorted from blood. Stated subset: CD45RA+ positively selected. The CDR3 DNA is TGCGCCAGCAGCAGAACCGGGGAGCTGTTTTTT. Amino acid sequence: CASSRTGELFF.